These 5 T cell receptor beta chains share one sample of origin, sequenced in a study of blood T cell repertoires in COVID-19. Sequencing used immunoSEQ multiplex PCR; TCRdb keeps in-frame clones, though not all of them. The data show 250,000 to 300,000 clones, about 90% seen once. The sample comprised PBMCs or T cells enriched from blood (not recorded which). These receptors were taken from a human donor in a cohort exposed to, infected with or recovered from COVID-19 (not recorded which). The donor label of this sample is uncertain.

The chain carries TRBV2 and TRBJ1-2; D perhaps matches TRBD1 (5 bases). CDR3 size: 18 residues. Trimming removed 6 bases from V and 5 bases from J, with 28 bases in between. CDR1 is SNHLY, CDR2 FYNNEI, per germline. CDR3 residues: CASRNMDPDGAGNYGYTF. The CDR3 DNA is TGTGCCAGCAGGAATATGGACCCCGATGGGGCAGGGAATTATGGCTACACCTTC.

CDR3: CASSQDHIATGGRNIQYF. CDR3 coding DNA: TGTGCCAGCAGCCAAGATCACATAGCGACAGGGGGTCGAAACATTCAGTACTTC. The gene calls are TRBV3-1 (or the pseudogene TRBV3-2) and TRBJ2-4; TRBD1 aligns across 9 bases. The CDR3 spans 18 residues. CDR1 LGHDT and CDR2 YNNKEL come from the germline V gene (reference sequence). V lost 0 bases to trimming and J lost 6 bases; unmatched junction nucleotides: 12.

V and J are TRBV4-3 and TRBJ2-5; 11 bases line up with TRBD2. The V and J ends lost 3 bases and 3 bases, in that order; junction bases with no gene match: 6. The CDR3 covers 16 residues. Germline V gene lookup returns CDR1 LGHNA and CDR2 YSLEER. This CDR3 is CASSQLLAGGEETQYF. CDR3 DNA sequence: TGCGCCAGCAGCCAGCTTCTAGCGGGGGGTGAAGAGACCCAGTACTTC.

The chain couples TRBV12-3 or TRBV12-4 to TRBJ1-4; D unclear. The V end lost 3 bases, the J end lost 4 bases, and 6 bases lay between the germline ends. CDR3 length: 13 amino acids. CDR3 DNA: TGTGCCAGCAGTTTTGGCGGTAATGAAAAACTGTTTTTT. Its translation is CASSFGGNEKLFF.

The J gene is TRBJ2-7, the V gene TRBV7-9, with TRBD1 matching over 7 bases. V was clipped by 6 bases and J by 3 bases; unmatched bases: 8. This CDR3 is 14 amino acids long. Germline values: CDR1 SEHNR, CDR2 FQNEAQ (reference sequence). The CDR3 DNA sequence: TGTGCCAGCAGGTTCGGGACAGCTAGCTACGAGCAGTACTTC. Protein: CASRFGTASYEQYF.